This record covers a single TCR beta chain. This clone was seen just once. The antigen it recognizes is unknown. Base-call qualities are not available, and no considerably larger clone is one nucleotide away. The label giving this sample's time point can be read as: cells obtained before transplantation from donor or recipient. CD3+CD4+ and CD3+CD8+ populations were FACS-sorted from unstimulated pre-transplant donor and recipient cells taken from spleen or lymph nodes. The record originates from a study of graft-versus-host responses after intestinal transplantation (dated by TCRdb to the early 2020s). Regarding the research as a whole: Recipients received multivisceral, liver-intestinal, or isolated intestinal transplants. The cohort enrolled 24 intestinal transplant recipients, one of whom was a retransplant, and 3 patients without pretransplant specimens were excluded. Bulk TCR-beta CDR3 sequencing was used to track graft-versus-host and host-versus-graft alloreactive T cell clones in the graft, circulation and bone marrow after intestinal transplantation. Rather than going through the commercial service, samples from a few later patients were sequenced in-house on an Illumina MiSeq and processed with MiXCR. Donor T cell macrochimerism was defined as a peak of at least 4% donor T cells among recipient peripheral blood mononuclear cells. Alloreactive clones were identified by sequencing pre-transplant mixed lymphocyte reaction products and comparing them with unstimulated pre-transplant donor and recipient T cells. All recipients received anti-thymocyte globulin induction followed by maintenance tacrolimus and steroids for roughly three years. Overall study outcomes, separate from this receptor: Peak levels of circulating GvH clones were associated with declines in HvG clones early after transplant. The conclusions were limited by the relatively low number and heterogeneity of the intestinal transplant patients. In the allografts of patients with donor T cell macrochimerism, GvH to HvG T cell clonal ratios were high. GvH clones turned up in recipient bone marrow, with some appearing earlier in ileal mucosa or blood, a pattern consistent with an intestinal mucosal origin.

Library construction relied on the immunoSEQ multiplex PCR assay. In most patients, genomic DNA was isolated using the Qiagen DNeasy Blood and Tissue Kit and sent frozen to Adaptive Biotechnologies for TCR sequencing. High-throughput TCR-beta CDR3 sequencing of genomic DNA from most patients was performed by Adaptive Biotechnologies. The paper's processing steps were these. TCR sequencing data for roughly 18 patients were retrieved from Adaptive's ImmunoSEQ software; three other patients were processed with MiXCR and VDJtools. To correct CD4 versus CD8 sorting errors, sequences present in both subsets at a frequency ratio below 5:1 were removed. CDR3 nucleotide sequences shared by donor and recipient were removed because the origin of these sequences could not be assigned. At least 2-fold expansion over unstimulated cells and a minimum CFSE-low frequency of 0.002% (template counts) or 0.001% (read counts) were required for clones to be classified as alloreactive. Clones were considered mappable if detected in sequenced pre-transplant spleen, lymph node, or MLR CFSE-low populations of the donor or recipient. Cumulative frequency of alloreactive clones was calculated as a percentage of all sequences weighted by copy number. The table comes from immuneACCESS by way of TCRdb, which keeps in-frame sequences with V and J called. Part of the clones is missing from these tables; in studies checked, under half for an unresolved V gene and the rest for unknown reasons. V, J and clone size are taken as reported in that table, and D and trimming were inferred from the DNA itself. For this sample there are fewer than 85,000 clones; about 94% appear just once. The ten most abundant clones make up less than 0.65% of the sample.

The germline V gene supplies CDR1 SGDLS and CDR2 YYNGEE. The CDR3 covers 13 residues, taking in both the cysteine and the phenylalanine. CDR3 DNA is the only sequence kept; it has 39 bases, read in frame from the first base. The V end loses 3 bases and the J end loses 3 bases, and a stretch of 7 bases separates them. This receptor was obtained from a human donor who received an intestinal transplant. The chain uses TRBV9 and TRBJ1-3; no confident D gene assignment can be made. Source: unstimulated CD8+ T cells sorted from spleen or lymph node cells, taken before intestinal transplant. CDR3 sequence: CASSDPGGNTIYF. The DNA sequence is given as TGTGCCAGCAGCGATCCGGGTGGAAACACCATATATTTT.